This TCR beta chain is from a study of Ad26.COV2.S vaccination and SARS-CoV-2 variants. Treatment described: roughly 20 received Ad26.COV2.S at low or high dose, single or two shots; 5 received placebo; per-sample allocation not given. The samples were gathered on day 63 after the first injection of vaccine or placebo. Built on an Ad26 vector, the vaccine expressed Wuhan-strain SARS-CoV-2 spike. Using immunoSEQ multiplex PCR, the repertoire was profiled, and TCRdb retains in-frame clones only, with some absent. The sample contains hundreds of thousands of clones, about nine tenths of which appear only once. This specimen was peripheral blood, taken in a trial of Ad26.COV2.S vaccine versus placebo. The sequence derives from a person aged 18-60 years who received the Ad26.COV2.S COVID-19 vaccine or a placebo.

As DNA, the CDR3 is TGTGCCAGCAGTTACGCCGATCCGGGACTAGCGAGGGATGAGCAGTTCTTC. Its translation is CASSYADPGLARDEQFF. The chain carries TRBV6-2 or TRBV6-3 and TRBJ2-1, with 10 bases aligning to TRBD2. The CDR3 runs 17 residues. In germline, CDR1 is MNHEY, CDR2 SVGEGT. With V trimmed by 2 bases and J by 8 bases, 12 bases remained unmatched.